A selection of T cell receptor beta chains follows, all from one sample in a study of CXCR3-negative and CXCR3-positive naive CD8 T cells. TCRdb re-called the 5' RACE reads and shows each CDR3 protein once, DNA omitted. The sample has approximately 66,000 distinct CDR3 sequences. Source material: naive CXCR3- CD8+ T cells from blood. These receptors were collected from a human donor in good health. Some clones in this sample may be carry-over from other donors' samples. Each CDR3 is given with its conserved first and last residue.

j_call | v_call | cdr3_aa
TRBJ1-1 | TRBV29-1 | CSVETDEHAEAFF
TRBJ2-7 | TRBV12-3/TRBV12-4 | CASSTPGHSEQYF
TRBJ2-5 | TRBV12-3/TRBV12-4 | CASSSLMGGSPETQYF
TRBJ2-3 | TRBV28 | CASSWVLAGGSSTDTQYF
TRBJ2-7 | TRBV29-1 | CSVLGTSGRAYEQYF
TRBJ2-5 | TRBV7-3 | CASSRLGAARETQYF
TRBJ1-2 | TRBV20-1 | CSAPDLRQGADYGYTF
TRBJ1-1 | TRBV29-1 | CSVEDRTALRVAFF
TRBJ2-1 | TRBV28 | CASSSRVSGDEQFF
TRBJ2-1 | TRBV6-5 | CASSRPSRRVYSYNEQFF
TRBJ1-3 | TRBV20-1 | CSARDRTGESGNTIYF
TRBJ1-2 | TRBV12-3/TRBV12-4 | CASSPSGQVANYGYTF
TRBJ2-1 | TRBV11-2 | CASSSWTSSNEQFF
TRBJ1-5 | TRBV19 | CASSTRPANQPQHF
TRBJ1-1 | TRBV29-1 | CSVDGRDWFRTEAFF
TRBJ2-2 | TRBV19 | CASSEGLVITGELFF
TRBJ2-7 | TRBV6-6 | CASTVGTSGRAYEQYF
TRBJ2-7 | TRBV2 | CASSEKGTSGSYEQYF
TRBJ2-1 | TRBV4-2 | CASSQEGTSGEQFF
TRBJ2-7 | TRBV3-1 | CASSQEPQGWHYEQYF
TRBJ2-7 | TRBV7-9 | CASSFGLKDFYEQYF
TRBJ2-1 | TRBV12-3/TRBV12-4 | CASSLGYSYNEQFF
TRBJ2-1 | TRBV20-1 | CSALQGYEQFF
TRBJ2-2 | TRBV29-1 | CSVLLSTGELFF
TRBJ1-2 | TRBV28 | CATSNSANYGYTF
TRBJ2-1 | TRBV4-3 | CASSQTAGAYNEQFF
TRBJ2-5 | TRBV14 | CASSQVKRGGETQYF
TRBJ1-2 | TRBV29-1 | CSVDQTSGANYGYTF
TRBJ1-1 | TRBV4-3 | CASSQDGAGGLTEAFF
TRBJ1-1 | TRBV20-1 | CSAMTGKVTEAFF
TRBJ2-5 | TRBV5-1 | CASSLLPLGQGEETQYF
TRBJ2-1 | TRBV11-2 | CASTKAGRSAYNEQFF
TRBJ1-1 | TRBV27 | CASSPLTGLTEAFF
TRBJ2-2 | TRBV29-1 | CSVLSNTGELFF
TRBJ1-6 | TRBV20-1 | CSARHHGGGGSPLHF
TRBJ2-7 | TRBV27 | CASSLAGGVYEQYF
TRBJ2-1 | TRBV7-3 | CASSLLPTSGLNEQFF
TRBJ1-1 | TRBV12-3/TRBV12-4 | CASSFLPNTEAFF
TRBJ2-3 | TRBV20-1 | CSARDGRVTDTQYF
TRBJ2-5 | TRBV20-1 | CSARTGQSLETQYF
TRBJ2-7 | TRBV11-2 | CASSYSINEQYF
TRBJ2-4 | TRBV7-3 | CASSLWSGGAKNIQYF
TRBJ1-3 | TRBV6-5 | CASSYSPDSGNTTYF
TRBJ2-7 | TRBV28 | CASSPRVRVYEQYF
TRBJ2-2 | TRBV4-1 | CASSHLYRSSGRSNTGELFF
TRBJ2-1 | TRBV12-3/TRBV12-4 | CASSLGADTFF
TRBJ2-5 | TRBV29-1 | CSDPSGPKEYF
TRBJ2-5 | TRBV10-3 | CAISESAPQETQYF
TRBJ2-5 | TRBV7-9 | CASSHGQGFTEQETQYF
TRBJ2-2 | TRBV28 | CASSSIDRTSGGRMNTGELFF